The present entry profiles one T cell receptor (beta chain) with its context. The data originate from a study of blood T cell repertoires in COVID-19. Study in general: The origin of the acute and convalescent COVID-19 samples was the United States, Italy and Spain. T cells, B-cell-depleted T cells, or PBMCs provided the cDNA or gDNA that served as material.

Looked up from germline, CDR1 is MNHEY and CDR2 is SVGAGI. V dropped 4 bases and J dropped 3 bases, with 11 bases sitting between them. The CDR3 runs 14 residues. Under the authors' procedure: The assay estimated nucleated cells by amplifying reference gene primers. Sequencing was performed with immunoSEQ multiplex PCR; in TCRdb, only in-frame clones are kept and a portion is missing. The DNA was the basis for D and trimming; V, J and clone size are from that table. The sample carries about 40,000 clones, approximately 80% recorded once. The chain is built from TRBV6-5 and TRBJ2-3, with a weak D call TRBD2 (6 bases). The sequencing sample was made of peripheral blood. The sequence came from a human donor with acute or convalescent COVID-19. The donor label of this sample is uncertain. In DNA form, the CDR3 reads TGTGCCAGCAGTTTACCGGGGGATACAGATACGCAGTATTTT. This encodes CASSLPGDTDTQYF.